The 21 T cell receptor beta chains below come from one sample, sequenced in a study of CD4 T cells in relation to SARS-CoV-2 and coronaviruses. The antigens of these receptors remain unknown. Sequencing used immunoSEQ multiplex PCR; TCRdb keeps in-frame clones, though not all of them. This repertoire shows tens of thousands of clones, about 76% found once; its top ten account for 3% to 4%. Sequencing was performed on memory CD4+ T cells from PBMCs, cultured in vitro. Receptors were obtained from an adult with COVID-19.

The chain has TRBV5-6 and TRBJ1-2, with a weak D call TRBD1 (5 bases). In germline, CDR1 is SGHDT, CDR2 YYEEEE. V gave up 0 bases and J gave up 7 bases, with 10 bases separating them. There are 13 residues in the CDR3. This CDR3 is CASSLAGTVGYTF. The CDR3 DNA reads as TGTGCCAGCAGCTTGGCGGGGACCGTTGGCTACACCTTC. The full variable domain, rest sourced from reference TRBV5-6 and TRBJ1-2, is DAGVTQSPTHLIKTRGQQVTLRCSPKSGHDTVSWYQQALGQGPQFIFQYYEEEERQRGNFPDRFSGHQFPNYSSELNVNALLLGDSALYLCASSLAGTVGYTFGSGTRLTVV.

The chain carries TRBV3-1 (or the pseudogene TRBV3-2) and TRBJ2-1, with TRBD2 matching 11 bases. J lost 2 bases, V lost 6 bases, and 3 bases had no gene match. Germline CDR1 is LGHDT and CDR2 is YNNKEL (reference sequence). The CDR3 is 15 residues long. The CDR3: CASSPSGRPYNEQFF. In DNA, the CDR3 is TGTGCCAGCAGTCCTAGCGGGAGGCCCTACAATGAGCAGTTCTTC.

The chain couples TRBV3-1 (or the pseudogene TRBV3-2) to TRBJ1-2; 8 nucleotides match TRBD1. This CDR3 is 15 amino acids long. Trimming at V came to 1 base and at J to 8 bases, leaving 9 bases not matched to a gene. CDR1 is LGHDT, CDR2 YNNKEL, per germline (reference sequence). The CDR3 is CASSQGGQAPIGYTF. The CDR3 region has the DNA TGTGCCAGCAGCCAAGGGGGACAGGCCCCTATAGGCTACACCTTC.

This clone came up once. The rearrangement uses TRBV6-1 and TRBJ1-2; D remains unclear. The CDR3 runs to 13 residues. Between the trimmed V and J ends, which lost 2 bases and 0 bases, there was a span of 4 bases. Per germline, CDR1 MNHNS and CDR2 SASEGT. The CDR3 nucleotides read TGTGCCAGCAGTGAACAGACTAACTATGGCTACACCTTC. It yields the protein CASSEQTNYGYTF.

The chain joins TRBV18 to TRBJ1-2; possibly TRBD1 for D (5 bases). Trimming removed 2 bases at V and 7 bases at J, with 11 bases between. CDR1 and CDR2 (germline): KGHSH, LQKENI. The CDR3 extends over 13 amino acids. Here the CDR3 DNA reads TGTGCCAGCTCACCAAGGGAGGGGACTGGCTACACCTTC. Amino acid sequence: CASSPREGTGYTF.

The chain links TRBV2 to TRBJ2-2; 11 nucleotides agree with TRBD2. Germline V lookup: CDR1 SNHLY, CDR2 FYNNEI. CDR3 length: 15 amino acids. The V segment lost 6 bases and the J segment 5 bases; nucleotides outside the gene matches: 5. The CDR3 loop is CASRSTSGNTGELFF. CDR3 coding DNA: TGTGCCAGCAGATCGACTAGCGGGAATACCGGGGAGCTGTTTTTT. The full variable domain, completed using reference TRBV2 and TRBJ2-2, is EPEVTQTPSHQVTQMGQEVILRCVPISNHLYFYWYRQILGQKVEFLVSFYNNEISEKSEIFDDQFSVERPDGSNFTLKIRSTKLEDSAMYFCASRSTSGNTGELFFGEGSRLTVL.

This rearrangement joins TRBV6-5 to TRBJ2-5; D is uncertain. Germline loops: CDR1 MNHEY, CDR2 SVGAGI. The CDR3 runs 13 residues. V lost 7 bases and J lost 1, with 10 bases in between. The chain's CDR3 is CASIGRPQETQYF. CDR3 in DNA: TGTGCCAGCATAGGCAGGCCCCAAGAGACCCAGTACTTC.

This chain connects TRBV2 to TRBJ2-5; maybe TRBD1 (5 bases). CDR1 and CDR2 from the germline V gene are SNHLY and FYNNEI. This CDR3 region has 16 residues. Trimming took off 5 bases at V and 5 bases at J, with 21 bases between the two ends. The CDR3 loop reads CASSQSLLTARETQYF. Here the CDR3 DNA reads TGTGCCAGCAGTCAGTCTTTGTTGACAGCCAGGGAGACCCAGTACTTC.

The chain combines TRBV7-8 with TRBJ1-5, with D possibly TRBD1 on 6 matching bases. The V and J ends lost 0 bases and 8 bases respectively, with 14 bases between them. Germline lookup yields CDR1 SGHVS and CDR2 FQNEAQ. The CDR3 is 15 amino acids. The chain's CDR3 is CASSLAYGGREPQHF. The CDR3 region has the DNA TGTGCCAGCAGCTTAGCTTACGGGGGGCGCGAGCCCCAGCATTTT.

V is TRBV7-2 and J is TRBJ1-5; unclear D gene. Trimming left V 3 bases short and J 5 bases short, with 8 bases between. The CDR3 loop spans 13 amino acids. From germline, CDR1 is SGHTA and CDR2 FQGNSA. The CDR3 loop reads CASSLSADQPQHF. Here the CDR3 DNA reads TGTGCCAGCAGCTTGTCGGCGGATCAGCCCCAGCATTTT.

V gene TRBV5-3 combines with J gene TRBJ2-5; 11 positions match TRBD2. TRBV5-3 is sorted into the ORF group, with uncertain function. After removal of 5 bases from V and 1 base from J, the junction contained 1 base not matched to a gene. The CDR3 runs to 14 residues. Here the CDR3 reads CARRGTSGQETQYF. CDR3 coding DNA: TGTGCCAGAAGGGGGACTAGCGGCCAAGAGACCCAGTACTTC.

This clone was picked up one time. The rearrangement uses TRBV10-3 and TRBJ2-1; a weak D match, TRBD1 (6 bases). CDR1 is ENHRY and CDR2 is SYGVKD in the germline V gene. V lost 7 bases and J lost 0, with 19 bases in between. The CDR3 length is 17 residues. CDR3 sequence reads: CAIKTPGHPSSYNEQFF. DNA for the CDR3: TGTGCCATCAAAACCCCGGGACACCCGAGCTCCTACAATGAGCAGTTCTTC.

The chain joins TRBV19 to TRBJ1-6; 9 bases map to TRBD1. The CDR3 extends over 15 amino acids. Trimming cost V 5 bases and J 8 bases; bases outside gene matches: 7. The germline gives CDR1 LNHDA, CDR2 SQIVND (reference sequence). CDR3 residues: CASSPTGGVDSPLHF. For the CDR3, the DNA is TGTGCCAGTAGTCCGACAGGGGGAGTGGATTCACCCCTCCACTTT.

This clone was found a few times. The chain joins TRBV4-3 to TRBJ2-7, with D unresolved. Per germline, CDR1 LGHNA and CDR2 YSLEER. CDR3 length: 13 amino acids. Trimming took 1 base from V and 3 from J, leaving 7 bases between them. Written as DNA, the CDR3 is TGCGCCAGCAGCCAAGGGTGGGGCTACGAGCAGTACTTC. It specifies CASSQGWGYEQYF.

The genes are TRBV5-1 and TRBJ2-3, with 8 bases aligning to TRBD1. CDR1 SGHRS and CDR2 YFSETQ come from the germline V gene. V shed 1 base, J shed 5 bases, and the junction held 6 bases outside the gene matches. The CDR3 sequence is 15 residues long. The CDR3 nucleotides are TGCGCCAGCAGCTTGTTCAGGGGGCAAGAAGATACGCAGTATTTT. It codes for CASSLFRGQEDTQYF.

This clone was seen once. This chain joins TRBV7-2 and TRBJ2-7, with 14 nucleotides matching TRBD2. Germline CDR1 reads SGHTA; CDR2 reads FQGNSA. The CDR3 runs to 13 residues. After removal of 6 bases from V and 11 bases from J, the junction contained 6 bases not matched to a gene. The CDR3 DNA is TGTGCCAGCAGGGAGGGACTAGCGGGAGAGGAGTACTTC. Its protein is CASREGLAGEEYF.

The rearrangement uses TRBV6-2 or TRBV6-3 and TRBJ2-7; no clear D gene. Germline V gives CDR1 MNHEY, CDR2 SVGEGT. Deletions cut 4 bases from V and 0 bases from J, with 13 bases between. This CDR3 comprises 15 residues. For the CDR3, the DNA is TGTGCCAGCAGTTTATTGGCACCCAACTCCTACGAGCAGTACTTC. Amino acids: CASSLLAPNSYEQYF.

The chain couples TRBV28 to TRBJ1-4; 8 bases agree with TRBD1. Germline CDR1 is MDHEN and CDR2 is SYDVKM. J was trimmed by 7 bases and V by 7 bases; bases with no gene match: 5. The CDR3 sequence is 13 residues long. The CDR3 sequence: CASKPGGAEKLFF. CDR3 sequence (DNA): TGTGCCAGCAAGCCAGGGGGCGCTGAAAAACTGTTTTTT.

This chain uses TRBV9 with TRBJ2-2; D perhaps matches TRBD2 (5 bases). Trimming cost V 5 bases and J 4 bases, with 15 bases left between them. The CDR3 loop spans 15 amino acids. Germline CDR1 SGDLS, CDR2 YYNGEE. CDR3 region: CASSDLASPTGELFF. The CDR3 region has the DNA TGTGCCAGCAGTGATCTAGCCTCGCCCACCGGGGAGCTGTTTTTT.

This chain links TRBV18 with TRBJ2-1; 7 bases line up with TRBD2. The CDR3 is 15 amino acids. The ends lost 5 bases at V and 6 bases at J; junction bases unmatched: 10. Germline V CDR1 and CDR2: KGHSH, LQKENI. The CDR3: CASSIMAGESNEQFF. The CDR3 nucleotides read TGTGCCAGCTCAATCATGGCGGGAGAAAGCAATGAGCAGTTCTTC.

V usage is TRBV6-1 and J usage is TRBJ2-5, with 11 nucleotides matching TRBD1. This CDR3 has 15 residues. V shed 2 bases, J shed 4 bases, and the junction held 3 bases outside the gene matches. Germline assignment: CDR1 MNHNS and CDR2 SASEGT. CDR3 in amino acids: CASSELGTGGETQYF. The CDR3 DNA reads as TGTGCCAGCAGTGAATTAGGGACAGGGGGAGAGACCCAGTACTTC.